The rows below give T cell receptor beta chains drawn from one sample of a study of shared clonotypes between healthy human individuals. The method was immunoSEQ multiplex PCR; TCRdb's version includes in-frame clones alone and lacks a portion of them. Among about 330,000 clones listed, approximately 79% were seen once. The sequenced sample consisted of memory CD4+ T cells sorted from blood. The receptors originated from a man under 40 in good health. CDR3s include the opening cysteine and the closing phenylalanine or tryptophan. Each record gives: clone size, J gene, V gene, D gene, CDR3 DNA, CDR3 protein. A D gene is named only where the DNA matches it firmly. Where a row states a size, it is once, few, many or the class of an expanded clone; other rows omit it.

NA | TRBJ2-1 | TRBV7-9 | TRBD1 | TGTGCCAGCAGCTTCGAGGACAGGGGCAATGAGCAGTTCTTC | CASSFEDRGNEQFF
NA | TRBJ2-2 | TRBV28 | NA | TGTGCCAGCACATTTAGGAACACCGGGGAGCTGTTTTTT | CASTFRNTGELFF
NA | TRBJ1-1 | TRBV10-3 | NA | TGTGCCATCAGCCCGACACGAACAGGAGGAGAAGCTTTCTTT | CAISPTRTGGEAFF
NA | TRBJ2-1 | TRBV10-2 | NA | TGCGCCAGCAGTGGGCAGGGGAGCTCCTACAATGAGCAGTTCTTC | CASSGQGSSYNEQFF
NA | TRBJ2-5 | TRBV5-1 | NA | TGCGCCAGCAGCTTGGAGGCGGGGCGAACAGAGACCCAGTACTTC | CASSLEAGRTETQYF
NA | TRBJ2-3 | TRBV10-2 | NA | TGCGCCAGCAGCGGAGGAGATACGCAGTATTTT | CASSGGDTQYF
NA | TRBJ1-1 | TRBV5-1 | NA | TGCGCCAGCAGCTTATGGCAGGCGGCGGGCACTGAAGCTTTCTTT | CASSLWQAAGTEAFF
many | TRBJ1-1 | TRBV7-2 | NA | TGTGCCAGCAGCTTAGGAGGGGCGGCTAAAGCGTGGACTGAAGCTTTCTTT | CASSLGGAAKAWTEAFF
NA | TRBJ1-5 | TRBV7-9 | NA | TGTGCCAGCAGCTCGATATGGAGCAATCAGCCCCAGCATTTT | CASSSIWSNQPQHF
few | TRBJ1-2 | TRBV29-1 | NA | TGCAGCGTTGCTGGGGGGCCGGGCTATGGCTACACCTTC | CSVAGGPGYGYTF
NA | TRBJ1-1 | TRBV5-1 | NA | TGCGCCAGCAGCTTGGGCCAGGGGATGGGCACTGAAGCTTTCTTT | CASSLGQGMGTEAFF
NA | TRBJ2-3 | TRBV5-1 | TRBD2 | TGCGCCAGCAGCCCAGGACTAGTGGCAGATACGCAGTATTTT | CASSPGLVADTQYF
NA | TRBJ2-5 | TRBV18 | TRBD1 | TGTGCCAGCTCCCAGAAGGACAGGGAAGAGACCCAGTACTTC | CASSQKDREETQYF
NA | TRBJ2-7 | TRBV2 | NA | TGTGCCAGCATGCAGGACCCAGCCAACCCTTACGAGCAGTACTTC | CASMQDPANPYEQYF
NA | TRBJ2-1 | TRBV30 | NA | TGTGCCTGGAGTGTTACCGGGACATTCCTTCGGGAGCAGTTCTTC | CAWSVTGTFLREQFF
NA | TRBJ2-3 | TRBV2 | NA | TGTGCCAGCAGTGATAACGGAGGGATAGATACGCAGTATTTT | CASSDNGGIDTQYF
NA | TRBJ2-1 | TRBV5-4 | TRBD2 | TGTGCCAGCAGGGAGGCTAGCGGGAGTACTGAGCAGTTCTTC | CASREASGSTEQFF
NA | TRBJ2-1 | TRBV7-2 | NA | TGTGCCAGCAGCTTAGTGGCTGCGGGATGGGATGAGCAGTTCTTC | CASSLVAAGWDEQFF
once | TRBJ2-1 | TRBV12-5 | TRBD2 | TGTGCTAGTGGTAAGGGGACTAGCGGGAGCATGTATGAGCAGTTCTTC | CASGKGTSGSMYEQFF
NA | TRBJ2-1 | TRBV11-3 | NA | TGTGCCAGCAGCTTAGAGCCAGGCCCGGGGTTTGAGCAGTTCTTC | CASSLEPGPGFEQFF
NA | TRBJ2-7 | TRBV14 | NA | TGTGCCAGCAGTGCGTTGGGGGGGGCCAGCTCCTACGAGCAGTACTTC | CASSALGGASSYEQYF
NA | TRBJ2-3 | TRBV6-4 | NA | TGTGCCAGCAGTGTAGGAGTCACAGATACGCAGTATTTT | CASSVGVTDTQYF
once | TRBJ2-3 | TRBV7-2 | TRBD1 | TGTGCCAGCAGCTTATACACACAGGGGGCAGATACGCAGTATTTT | CASSLYTQGADTQYF
NA | TRBJ2-7 | TRBV18 | TRBD2 | TGTGCCAGCTCACCACAGCGCGGTAGCGGGGGATACGAGCAGTACTTC | CASSPQRGSGGYEQYF